These 17 T cell receptor beta chains came from one sample sequenced in a study of T-cell reconstitution after alpha-beta-depleted transplantation in children. As it was prepared, the TCRbeta library received unique molecular identifiers. TCRdb analysed the PCR reads with MiXCR anew, one entry per CDR3 protein. Here the sample spans roughly 610,000 distinct CDR3 sequences, about 10% being singletons. The source material was PBMCs from the stem cell graft donor, sampled from the stem cell graft. The source is a human donor who donated a stem cell graft to a child with acute myeloid leukemia.

This clonotype has only a few counts. The CDR3 protein is CSARDRPGANVLTF. The CDR3 DNA reads as TGCAGTGCTAGAGATCGCCCGGGGGCCAACGTCCTGACTTTC. The rearrangement joins TRBV20-1 to TRBJ2-6, with D unresolved. Trimming stripped 0 bases from V and 4 bases from J, with 7 bases between. CDR1 is DFQATT, CDR2 SNEGSKA, per germline (reference sequence). This CDR3 has 14 residues.

The J gene is TRBJ2-5, the V gene TRBV6-5, with D perhaps TRBD1 (6 bases). The length of the CDR3 is 17 residues. CDR1 MNHEY and CDR2 SVGAGI come from the germline V gene. Trimming took off 2 bases at V and 4 bases at J, with 20 bases between the two ends. CDR3 nucleotides: TGTGCCAGCAGTTACGGAGTCGTCAGGGGAAGGGGAGAGACCCAGTACTTC. It yields the protein CASSYGVVRGRGETQYF.

The rearrangement uses TRBV12-3 or TRBV12-4 and TRBJ1-2; D is perhaps TRBD1 (6 bases). This CDR3 spans 14 amino acids. V was shortened by 5 bases and J by 6 bases, with 16 bases between the two germline ends. The CDR3 nucleotides are TGTGCCAGCAGTCCTCCCTGGACAGTGAATGGCTACACCTTC. Protein product: CASSPPWTVNGYTF.

J is TRBJ2-3 and V is TRBV6-5; D call uncertain. The CDR3 is made up of 12 amino acids. The ends were cut back, 8 bases at V and 2 bases at J, with 8 bases in the middle. Germline V CDR1 and CDR2: MNHEY, SVGAGI. The CDR3 loop reads CASRSHTDTQYF. DNA for the CDR3: TGTGCCAGCCGGAGTCACACAGATACGCAGTATTTT.

This clonotype has ten or more counts. The V call is TRBV14, the J call TRBJ2-1; D is unclear. Germline assignment: CDR1 SGHDN and CDR2 FVKESK. Trimming shortened V by 5 bases and J by 4 bases, and 9 bases separated the two germline ends. The CDR3 spans 13 residues. CDR3 in amino acids: CASSSTLYNEQFF. The CDR3 DNA reads as TGTGCCAGCAGCTCGACTCTTTACAATGAGCAGTTCTTC. Looking up the rest from reference TRBV14 and TRBJ2-1 gives the full variable domain: EAGVTQFPSHSVIEKGQTVTLRCDPISGHDNLYWYRRVMGKEIKFLLHFVKESKQDESGMPNNRFLAERTGGTYSTLKVQPAELEDSGVYFCASSSTLYNEQFFGPGTRLTVL.

There are a few counts of this clonotype. The CDR3 carries no conserved terminal phenylalanine or tryptophan, so it likely arises from a read error. The DNA is left out, because the CDR3 cannot be placed on it with certainty; the CDR3 is given as TCRdb lists it. The V gene is TRBV5-6, the J gene TRBJ2-5; the D call of TRBD2 is as the table states it, not checked on the DNA. Including both end residues, the CDR3 is 14 amino acids long. Per germline, CDR1 SGHDT and CDR2 YYEEEE. CDR3 loop: CASSLLAGVGLVAV.

This clonotype was picked up many times. This chain joins TRBV28 and TRBJ2-1, with unresolved D. With 6 bases removed from V and 0 bases from J, the gap between germline ends came to 9 bases. CDR3 length: 14 residues. Per germline, CDR1 MDHEN and CDR2 SYDVKM. For the CDR3, the DNA is TGTGCCAGCAGACTACTGGGCTCCTACAATGAGCAGTTCTTC. The encoded protein is CASRLLGSYNEQFF.

The chain carries TRBV18 and TRBJ2-7; D is possibly TRBD1 (5 bases). This CDR3 spans 13 amino acids. Trimming left V 4 bases short and J 3 bases short, with 10 bases between. Germline-derived CDR1 and CDR2 are KGHSH and LQKENI. CDR3 residues: CASSRDRYYEQYF. CDR3 in DNA: TGTGCCAGCTCACGAGACAGATACTACGAGCAGTACTTC.

This clonotype was detected ten times or more. The chain is built from TRBV5-1 and TRBJ2-7, with TRBD2 matching over 11 bases. Germline V CDR1 and CDR2: SGHRS, YFSETQ. Germline trimming cut 4 bases from V and 4 bases from J; bases unmatched to any gene: 10. The CDR3 runs 16 residues. The CDR3 nucleotides are TGCGCCAGCAGCCCGGGGACTAGCGGAACAATTTACGAGCAGTACTTC. Amino acids: CASSPGTSGTIYEQYF.

In this sample, this clonotype turned up a few times. This sequence joins TRBV18 and TRBJ2-7; D not certain. V lost 4 bases and J lost 4, with 8 bases in between. The CDR3 length is 12 residues. Germline V gene lookup returns CDR1 KGHSH and CDR2 LQKENI. This CDR3 reads CASSRLVYEQYF. CDR3 coding DNA: TGTGCCAGCTCACGCTTAGTGTACGAGCAGTACTTC.

The chain combines TRBV6-1 with TRBJ1-6, with D maybe TRBD1 (6 bases). This CDR3 is 16 amino acids long. Between the trimmed V and J ends, which lost 5 bases and 0 bases, there was a span of 11 bases. CDR1 and CDR2 from the germline V gene are MNHNS and SASEGT. CDR3 sequence (DNA): TGTGCCAGCAGTCAACAACAGGGCTCCTATAATTCACCCCTCCACTTT. Translation gives CASSQQQGSYNSPLHF.

A few counts support this clonotype. The CDR3 loop reads CAISAVIADTDTQYF. CDR3 coding DNA: TGTGCCATCAGTGCGGTAATAGCTGACACAGATACGCAGTATTTT. The chain joins TRBV10-3 to TRBJ2-3; D gene uncertain. The germline CDR1 and CDR2 sequences are ENHRY and SYGVKD. The length of the CDR3 is 15 residues. V shed 4 bases and J shed 2 bases, with 13 bases lying between them.

The chain joins TRBV7-8 to TRBJ1-2, with 7 bases lining up with TRBD1. CDR1 and CDR2 from the germline V gene are SGHVS and FQNEAQ. CDR3 size: 14 residues. The junction had 7 bases not matched to a gene; V was cut back by 5 bases and J by 4 bases. CDR3 in amino acids: CASSQGGAGYGYTF. CDR3 coding DNA: TGTGCCAGCAGCCAGGGGGGGGCCGGCTATGGCTACACCTTC.

Ten or more counts support this clonotype. The chain links TRBV6-1 to TRBJ2-3, with TRBD2 identical over 9 bases. The germline V gene encodes CDR1 MNHNS and CDR2 SASEGT. The CDR3 is 16 amino acids. J was trimmed by 2 bases and V by 1 base; bases with no gene match: 4. This chain's CDR3 is CASSEGTSAITDTQYF. CDR3 nucleotide sequence: TGTGCCAGCAGTGAAGGGACTAGCGCTATCACAGATACGCAGTATTTT.

This clonotype was observed at least ten times. V gene TRBV6-2 or TRBV6-3 combines with J gene TRBJ2-3; 14 bases align to TRBD2. The CDR3 is 15 amino acids. J was trimmed by 5 bases and V by 6 bases; bases with no gene match: 4. Germline V gives CDR1 MNHEY, CDR2 SVGEGT. The CDR3 nucleotides are TGTGCCAGCAGACGACTAGCGGGAGGGGAAGATACGCAGTATTTT. Its protein is CASRRLAGGEDTQYF.

This clonotype has ten or more counts. CDR3 sequence reads: CASTREGVKGAFF. The CDR3 bases are TGTGCCAGCACCCGCGAGGGGGTCAAGGGAGCTTTCTTT. This chain joins TRBV16 and TRBJ1-1; perhaps TRBD1 as D (6 bases). V was clipped by 7 bases and J by 10 bases, with 19 bases between them. The CDR3 totals 13 residues. The germline V gene encodes CDR1 KGHSY and CDR2 FQNENV.

This clonotype was seen a handful of times. Sequence at one end of the junction differs from germline and may be a read error. The chain carries TRBV7-7 and TRBJ2-2, with 9 bases matching TRBD2. The CDR3 contains 19 residues. CDR1 SSHAT and CDR2 FNYEAQ come from the germline V gene (reference sequence). Here the CDR3 reads CASSLKSGRPLRGTGELFF. The CDR3 region has the DNA TGTGCTAGCAGCTTAAAAAGCGGGAGGCCTCTCCGGGGTACCGGGGAGCTGTTTTTT.